The TCR beta chain described here comes from a study of CD8 T cells in Susac syndrome. Findings and caveats of the study: The study conceded that relatively few individuals underwent its TCR sequencing and HLA analysis.

V lost 0 bases, J lost 3 bases, and 5 bases lay in between. CDR1 is KGHSH and CDR2 is LQKENI in the germline V gene. The CDR3 consists of 13 residues. The authors carried out high-throughput sequencing of TCR beta. They applied it to CD8+ and CD4+ T cells obtained from blood. Relapsing-remitting disease, either stable or active, was present in the treatment-naive patients who were the multiple sclerosis controls. This clonotype was observed a handful of times. Its cognate antigen is unknown. cDNA came from approximately 0.5 to 1 ug RNA primed by random hexamers. An immunoSEQ multiplex PCR amplified TCR beta CDR3 over 54 Vbeta and 13 Jbeta. TCRdb fed the immunoSEQ multiplex PCR reads into MiXCR, producing one record per CDR3 protein. The sample contains about 300,000 distinct CDR3 sequences, around 91% of which appear only once.

The V call is TRBV18, the J call TRBJ1-2, with D hard to call. The TCR sequence derives from a human donor with multiple sclerosis. Sample: CD8+ T cells from PBMCs. The CDR3 coding sequence is TGTGCCAGCTCACCACCTGGGGACTATGGCTACACCTTC. Its translation is CASSPPGDYGYTF.